This T cell receptor (beta chain) was sequenced for a study of cytotoxic CD8 clonotypes in ibrutinib-treated CLL. Per the germline V gene, CDR1 is SGHRS and CDR2 is YFSETQ. CDR3 size: 12 residues. V was clipped by 4 bases and J by 9 bases, with 11 bases between them. Assay used: immunoSEQ multiplex PCR; TCRdb lists only in-frame clones, some missing. Seen here are about 13,000 clones, more than 60% observed once, and the top ten hold 4.5% to 5.5%. The chain is built from TRBV5-1 and TRBJ2-1; D call uncertain. The sequenced sample was PBMCs, obtained before ibrutinib treatment. This TCR came from a human donor with chronic lymphocytic leukemia. This CDR3 is CASSPARGEQFF. The CDR3 region has the DNA TGCGCCAGCAGCCCCGCCCGCGGTGAGCAGTTCTTC.